This T cell receptor beta chain was recovered during a study of T cells after yellow fever vaccination. The wider study: The SMART-Seq v4 Ultra Low Input method served to prepare the low-cell-number fractions. Findings of the study overall: Contamination by abundant bulk-population clonotypes could be present in FACS-sorted repertoires.

Synthesis of TCR cDNA relied on 5'RACE template switching, which attached a universal primer site and UMIs. TCRdb redid the calling of the 5' RACE reads with MiXCR, one entry per CDR3 protein. The sample shows more than 350,000 distinct CDR3 sequences, 11% of them seen only once. A word on this clonotype: Its matching antigen is unknown.

The material was PBMCs, obtained on the day of the first yellow fever vaccination. This TCR was recovered from a man between 18 and 29 years old who received the YFV17D yellow fever vaccine.

Written as DNA, the CDR3 is TGTGCCAGCAGCTTATACGGCGAGGGTGGCTACACCTTC. The encoded protein is CASSLYGEGGYTF. V usage is TRBV7-6 and J usage is TRBJ1-2; D remains ambiguous. There are 13 residues in the CDR3. V was clipped by 2 bases and J by 7 bases, with 11 bases between them. Germline V gives CDR1 SGHVS, CDR2 FNYEAQ.